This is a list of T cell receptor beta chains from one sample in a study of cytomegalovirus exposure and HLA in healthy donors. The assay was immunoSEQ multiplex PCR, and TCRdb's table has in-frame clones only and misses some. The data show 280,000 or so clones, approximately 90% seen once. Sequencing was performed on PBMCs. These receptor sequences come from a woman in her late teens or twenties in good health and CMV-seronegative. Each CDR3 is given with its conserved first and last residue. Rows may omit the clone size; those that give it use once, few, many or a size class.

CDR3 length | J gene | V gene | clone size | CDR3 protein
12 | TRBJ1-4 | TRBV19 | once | CASSSPREKLFF
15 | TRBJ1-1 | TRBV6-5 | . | CASSYSWTGQAEAFF
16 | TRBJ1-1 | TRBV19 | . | CASSQSPGSTNTEAFF
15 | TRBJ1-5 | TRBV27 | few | CASSIQGAGNQPQHF
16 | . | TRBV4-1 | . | CASSQDPGPGMYEQYF
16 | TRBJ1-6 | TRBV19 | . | CASSIQTRRGNSPLHF
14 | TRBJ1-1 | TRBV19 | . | CASETGTGGTEAFF
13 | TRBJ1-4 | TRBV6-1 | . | CASYRPTNEKLFF
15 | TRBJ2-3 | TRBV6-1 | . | CASQRASGLVDTQYF
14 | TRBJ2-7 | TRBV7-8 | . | CASHLSGGWGEQYF
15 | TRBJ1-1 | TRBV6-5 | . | CASSYAGGEGWAAFF
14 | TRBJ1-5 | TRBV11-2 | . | CASSLGSSNQPQHF
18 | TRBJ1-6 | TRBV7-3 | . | CASSLRTRVGSYNSPLHF
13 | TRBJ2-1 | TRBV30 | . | CAWSGDSYNEQFF
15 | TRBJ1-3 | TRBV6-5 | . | CASSTRQLSGNTIYF
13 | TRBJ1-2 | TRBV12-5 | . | CASGRQGGNGYTF
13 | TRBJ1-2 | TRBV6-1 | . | CASSAGTGIGYTF
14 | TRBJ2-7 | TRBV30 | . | CAWNRDSLSYEQYF
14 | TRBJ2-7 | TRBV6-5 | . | CASGWTGIGHEQYF
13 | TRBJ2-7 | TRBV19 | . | CASSWDRSYEQYF
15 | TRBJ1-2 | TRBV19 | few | CASSPLGGANYGYTF
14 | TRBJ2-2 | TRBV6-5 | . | CASSPSGTSGELFF
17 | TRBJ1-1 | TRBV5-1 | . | CASSLAPQGPLNTEAFF
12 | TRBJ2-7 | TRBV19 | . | CASSRGVGEQYF
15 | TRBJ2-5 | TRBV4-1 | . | CASSQTGTFQETQYF
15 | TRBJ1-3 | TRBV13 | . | CASSLQGLERNTIYF
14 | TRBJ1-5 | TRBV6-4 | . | CASSDSPQGQPQHF
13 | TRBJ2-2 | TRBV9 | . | CASRVSESGELFF
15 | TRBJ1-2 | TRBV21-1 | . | CASRSGGLSNYGYTF
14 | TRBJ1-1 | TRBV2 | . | CAGVRDNQKAEAFF
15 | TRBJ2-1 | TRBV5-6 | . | CASSLAGGGHNEQFF
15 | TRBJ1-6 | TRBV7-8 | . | CASSETGTPNSPLHF